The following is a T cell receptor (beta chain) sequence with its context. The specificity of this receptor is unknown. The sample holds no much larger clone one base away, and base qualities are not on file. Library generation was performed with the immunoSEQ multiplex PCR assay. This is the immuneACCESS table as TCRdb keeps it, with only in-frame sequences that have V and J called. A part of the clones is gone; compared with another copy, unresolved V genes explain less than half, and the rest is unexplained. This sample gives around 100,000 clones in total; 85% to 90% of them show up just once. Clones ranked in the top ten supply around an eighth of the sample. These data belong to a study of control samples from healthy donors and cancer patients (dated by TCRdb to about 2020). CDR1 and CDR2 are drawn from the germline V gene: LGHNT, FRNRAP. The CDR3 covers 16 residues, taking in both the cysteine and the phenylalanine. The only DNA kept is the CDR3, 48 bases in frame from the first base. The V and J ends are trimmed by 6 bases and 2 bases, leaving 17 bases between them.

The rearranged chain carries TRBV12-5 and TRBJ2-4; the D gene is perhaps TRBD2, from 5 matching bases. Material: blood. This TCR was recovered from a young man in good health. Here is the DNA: TGTGCTAGTGGCCAAACCATTCGGGGTACCAAAAACATTCAGTACTTC. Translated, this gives CASGQTIRGTKNIQYF.